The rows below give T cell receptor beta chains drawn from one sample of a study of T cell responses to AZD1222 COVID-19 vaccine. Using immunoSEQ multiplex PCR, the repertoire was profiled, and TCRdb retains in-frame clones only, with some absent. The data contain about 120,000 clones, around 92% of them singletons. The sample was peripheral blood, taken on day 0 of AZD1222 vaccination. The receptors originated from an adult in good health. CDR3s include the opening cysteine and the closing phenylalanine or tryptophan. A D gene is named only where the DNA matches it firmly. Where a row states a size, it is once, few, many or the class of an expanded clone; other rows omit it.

CDR3 protein: CASSLGGASTDTQYF; CDR3 DNA: TGTGCCAGCAGCTTAGGGGGGGCTAGCACAGATACGCAGTATTTT; clone size: -; D gene: -; J gene: TRBJ2-3; V gene: TRBV7-8
CDR3 protein: CASSLRQGNEKLFF; CDR3 DNA: TGTGCCAGCAGCTTACGACAGGGGAATGAAAAACTGTTTTTT; clone size: -; D gene: TRBD1; J gene: TRBJ1-4; V gene: TRBV7-9
CDR3 protein: CASSSSYRGDLEAFF; CDR3 DNA: TGTGCCAGCAGCTCCAGTTACAGGGGAGACCTTGAAGCTTTCTTT; clone size: -; D gene: TRBD1; J gene: TRBJ1-1; V gene: TRBV5-4
CDR3 protein: CASRSQVSNQPQHF; CDR3 DNA: TGTGCCAGCAGGTCACAGGTTAGCAATCAGCCCCAGCATTTT; clone size: once; D gene: -; J gene: TRBJ1-5; V gene: TRBV2
CDR3 protein: CASSTPNDRLSYTF; CDR3 DNA: TGTGCCAGCAGTACCCCAAACGACAGGTTGAGCTACACCTTC; clone size: -; D gene: -; J gene: TRBJ1-2; V gene: TRBV27
CDR3 protein: CATSRERVGSNQPQHF; CDR3 DNA: TGTGCCACCAGCAGAGAGAGGGTAGGGAGCAATCAGCCCCAGCATTTT; clone size: -; D gene: -; J gene: TRBJ1-5; V gene: TRBV15
CDR3 protein: CASSDSGRNQPQHF; CDR3 DNA: TGTGCCAGCAGTGATTCGGGGCGGAATCAGCCCCAGCATTTT; clone size: -; D gene: -; J gene: TRBJ1-5; V gene: TRBV6-1
CDR3 protein: CAIRGGESQETQYF; CDR3 DNA: TGTGCCATCAGGGGGGGGGAATCCCAAGAGACCCAGTACTTC; clone size: -; D gene: TRBD2; J gene: TRBJ2-5; V gene: TRBV10-3
CDR3 protein: CASSQEQGRNEQFF; CDR3 DNA: TGTGCCAGCAGCCAAGAACAGGGGAGAAATGAGCAGTTCTTC; clone size: once; D gene: TRBD1; J gene: TRBJ2-1; V gene: TRBV4-2
CDR3 protein: CASRPGLPTYEQYF; CDR3 DNA: TGTGCCAGCAGACCCGGACTTCCCACCTACGAGCAGTACTTC; clone size: -; D gene: -; J gene: TRBJ2-7; V gene: TRBV6-5
CDR3 protein: CASSPGGLGAAFEKLFF; CDR3 DNA: TGCGCCAGCAGCCCGGGAGGTTTGGGGGCGGCTTTCGAAAAACTGTTTTTT; clone size: -; D gene: -; J gene: TRBJ1-4; V gene: TRBV5-1
CDR3 protein: CASSRQGFMNTEAFF; CDR3 DNA: TGTGCCAGCAGCAGACAGGGTTTCATGAACACTGAAGCTTTCTTT; clone size: -; D gene: -; J gene: TRBJ1-1; V gene: TRBV21-1
CDR3 protein: CAWSGPTPSRPTQYF; CDR3 DNA: TGTGCCTGGAGTGGGCCCACGCCGAGCCGTCCGACGCAGTATTTT; clone size: once; D gene: -; J gene: TRBJ2-3; V gene: TRBV30
CDR3 protein: CASSLVWLPGPGNTIYF; CDR3 DNA: TGTGCCAGCAGCTTAGTTTGGCTACCGGGACCGGGAAACACCATATATTTT; clone size: -; D gene: -; J gene: TRBJ1-3; V gene: TRBV11-2
CDR3 protein: CASRFEADTQYF; CDR3 DNA: TGTGCCAGCCGATTTGAGGCAGATACGCAGTATTTT; clone size: -; D gene: -; J gene: TRBJ2-3; V gene: TRBV18
CDR3 protein: CASSQGLMARGSYGYTF; CDR3 DNA: TGTGCCAGCAGCCAAGGGCTTATGGCCAGGGGGTCCTATGGCTACACCTTC; clone size: once; D gene: TRBD1; J gene: TRBJ1-2; V gene: TRBV3-1/TRBV3-2
CDR3 protein: CASSLTSGAAPNTGELFF; CDR3 DNA: TGCGCCAGCAGCTTAACTAGCGGAGCCGCGCCGAACACCGGGGAGCTGTTTTTT; clone size: -; D gene: TRBD2; J gene: TRBJ2-2; V gene: TRBV5-1
CDR3 protein: CSVGTGSYEQYF; CDR3 DNA: TGCAGCGTCGGGACTGGTTCCTACGAGCAGTACTTC; clone size: -; D gene: -; J gene: TRBJ2-7; V gene: TRBV29-1
CDR3 protein: CAISDSAGREGTFF; CDR3 DNA: TGTGCCATCAGTGACTCCGCTGGGAGGGAAGGAACTTTCTTT; clone size: -; D gene: -; J gene: TRBJ1-1; V gene: TRBV10-3
CDR3 protein: CASSFRAALGEQYF; CDR3 DNA: TGTGCCAGCAGCTTTCGGGCAGCCCTCGGCGAGCAGTACTTC; clone size: -; D gene: -; J gene: TRBJ2-7; V gene: TRBV7-9
CDR3 protein: CASSPGGAYGYTF; CDR3 DNA: TGTGCCAGCAGCCCCGGGGGGGCCTATGGCTACACCTTC; clone size: -; D gene: -; J gene: TRBJ1-2; V gene: TRBV28
CDR3 protein: CASSFTGVRGYGYTF; CDR3 DNA: TGTGCCAGCAGCTTTACCGGAGTAAGGGGTTATGGCTACACCTTC; clone size: -; D gene: -; J gene: TRBJ1-2; V gene: TRBV5-4
CDR3 protein: CASSRSGYGNTIYF; CDR3 DNA: TGTGCCAGCAGCCGTAGTGGGTATGGAAACACCATATATTTT; clone size: -; D gene: -; J gene: TRBJ1-3; V gene: TRBV27
CDR3 protein: CASRTSGGQPQHF; CDR3 DNA: TGTGCCAGCAGAACATCCGGGGGTCAGCCCCAGCATTTT; clone size: once; D gene: -; J gene: TRBJ1-5; V gene: TRBV6-5
CDR3 protein: CASSYTGTGTGNTIYF; CDR3 DNA: TGTGCCAGCAGCTATACCGGGACAGGGACTGGAAACACCATATATTTT; clone size: -; D gene: TRBD1; J gene: TRBJ1-3; V gene: TRBV7-6
CDR3 protein: CASSISDAEQYF; CDR3 DNA: TGCGCCAGCAGCATATCGGACGCCGAGCAGTACTTC; clone size: -; D gene: -; J gene: TRBJ2-7; V gene: TRBV5-1
CDR3 protein: CASSLATGAQYF; CDR3 DNA: TGTGCCAGCAGCTTAGCCACGGGGGCCCAGTACTTC; clone size: -; D gene: -; J gene: TRBJ2-5; V gene: TRBV7-9
CDR3 protein: CATSPGLSYEQYF; CDR3 DNA: TGTGCCACCAGTCCGGGACTTTCCTACGAGCAGTACTTC; clone size: -; D gene: -; J gene: TRBJ2-7; V gene: TRBV15
CDR3 protein: CASSMGGRADYEQYF; CDR3 DNA: TGTGCCAGTAGTATGGGGGGGAGGGCCGACTACGAGCAGTACTTC; clone size: -; D gene: TRBD2; J gene: TRBJ2-7; V gene: TRBV19